Presented here are 13 T cell receptor beta chains from one specimen sequenced in a study of OX40 agonist ivuxolimab in advanced cancers. The method was immunoSEQ multiplex PCR; TCRdb's version includes in-frame clones alone and lacks a portion of them. The sample has roughly 70,000 clones, approximately 88% seen once. The specimen was CD4+ or CD8+ T cells sorted from blood, collected in a trial of the OX40 agonist ivuxolimab. The source is an adult with an advanced solid tumor such as melanoma, head and neck, liver or kidney cancer.

The chain has TRBV6-5 and TRBJ1-2; no definite D call. The V and J ends lost 7 bases and 0 bases respectively, with 15 bases between them. Germline CDR1 reads MNHEY; CDR2 reads SVGAGI. CDR3 length: 15 amino acids. The CDR3, as DNA: TGTGCCAGCACCCCTCGGGGTGGAGCTAACTATGGCTACACCTTC. This codes for CASTPRGGANYGYTF.

The DNA for the CDR3 is TGTGCCAGCAGTTCCCCAGGGATGAGCACTGAAGCTTTCTTT. It specifies CASSSPGMSTEAFF. The V gene is TRBV27, the J gene TRBJ1-1, with D tentatively TRBD1 (5 bases). The CDR3 length is 14 residues. V was shortened by 4 bases and J by 4 bases, with 13 bases between the two germline ends. CDR1 MNHEY and CDR2 SMNVEV come from the germline V gene (reference sequence).

This clone was observed a handful of times. This rearrangement joins TRBV2 to TRBJ2-1, with D possibly TRBD2 on 6 matching bases. The CDR3 is 13 amino acids. Trimming stripped 8 bases from V and 5 bases from J, with 13 bases between. CDR1 and CDR2 (germline): SNHLY, FYNNEI. This chain's CDR3 is CASSLTRNNEQFF. CDR3 coding DNA: TGTGCCAGCTCCCTGACTAGAAACAATGAGCAGTTCTTC.

The count of this clone is one. The chain carries TRBV19 and TRBJ1-1; D uncertain. Per germline, CDR1 LNHDA and CDR2 SQIVND (reference sequence). V was trimmed by 6 bases and J by 1 base, leaving 12 bases between them. There are 14 residues in the CDR3. Written as DNA, the CDR3 is TGTGCCAGTAGCCCTTCGCTAGCGAACACTGAAGCTTTCTTT. It yields the protein CASSPSLANTEAFF.

As for this clone: The sample holds other DNA sequences that translate to the same CDR3. V and J are TRBV28 and TRBJ1-2; D is unresolved. Trimming stripped 5 bases from V and 2 bases from J, with 3 bases between. Germline CDR1 and CDR2: MDHEN and SYDVKM. The CDR3 is made up of 11 amino acids. CDR3 coding DNA: TGTGCCAGCAGTGGGAACTATGGCTACACCTTC. Amino acid sequence: CASSGNYGYTF.

The rearrangement links TRBV5-1 to TRBJ1-4; D ambiguous. Per the germline V gene, CDR1 is SGHRS and CDR2 is YFSETQ. Deletions cut 0 bases from V and 0 bases from J, with 9 bases between. The CDR3 totals 16 residues. The CDR3 is CASSLALGATNEKLFF. Here the CDR3 DNA reads TGCGCCAGCAGCTTGGCCTTGGGAGCAACTAATGAAAAACTGTTTTTT. Combining the CDR3 with reference TRBV5-1 and TRBJ1-4 gives the whole variable domain KAGVTQTPRYLIKTRGQQVTLSCSPISGHRSVSWYQQTPGQGLQFLFEYFSETQRNKGNFPGRFSGRQFSNSRSEMNVSTLELGDSALYLCASSLALGATNEKLFFGSGTQLSVL.

The chain joins TRBV7-9 to TRBJ2-3, with D tentatively TRBD1 (6 bases). V lost 2 bases, J lost 14 bases, and 14 bases lay in between. This CDR3 has 12 residues. CDR1 and CDR2 (germline): SEHNR, FQNEAQ (reference sequence). In DNA form, the CDR3 reads TGTGCCAGCAGCTTATCAGGGGTTCTCTTGTATTTT. As protein: CASSLSGVLLYF.

The V call is TRBV19, the J call TRBJ1-2; D gene ambiguous. Trimming removed 4 bases at V and 6 bases at J, with 15 bases between. CDR1 is LNHDA, CDR2 SQIVND, per germline (reference sequence). CDR3 length: 14 amino acids. The CDR3 DNA follows: TGTGCCAGTAGTAGAACCGGCTCGTCGGATGGCTACACCTTC. This encodes CASSRTGSSDGYTF.

As regards this clone: One end of the junction varies from germline; a read error may be responsible. The chain combines TRBV19 with TRBJ2-2, with D uncertain. CDR3 length: 14 amino acids. The germline V gene has CDR1 LNHDA and CDR2 SQIVND (reference sequence). The CDR3 sequence: CASHDGPKTGELFF. CDR3 DNA: TGTGCCAGCCATGACGGCCCGAAAACCGGGGAGCTGTTTTTT.

The chain is built from TRBV11-1 and TRBJ2-7, with D possibly matching TRBD1 (6 bases). V lost 4 bases and J 3 bases, leaving 10 bases between the germline ends. The CDR3 consists of 13 residues. Per germline, CDR1 SGHAT and CDR2 FQDESV (reference sequence). The CDR3 sequence is CASSSGEIYEQYF. The CDR3 DNA is TGTGCCAGCAGCTCAGGGGAGATCTACGAGCAGTACTTC.

CDR3 sequence: CASSLVASSYNEQFF. The CDR3 DNA reads as TGCGCCAGCAGCTTGGTGGCAAGCTCCTACAATGAGCAGTTCTTC. The chain uses TRBV5-1 and TRBJ2-1; D ambiguous. The CDR3 loop spans 15 amino acids. Deletions cut 0 bases from V and 0 bases from J, with 7 bases between. The germline CDR1 and CDR2 sequences are SGHRS and YFSETQ.

J is TRBJ1-4 and V is TRBV5-1, with D possibly TRBD1 on 5 matching bases. Germline loops: CDR1 SGHRS, CDR2 YFSETQ. The CDR3 consists of 15 residues. V shed 3 bases and J shed 3 bases, with 12 bases lying between them. In DNA, the CDR3 is TGCGCCAGCAGCTCGAGGGGACCTCCTAATGAAAAACTGTTTTTT. This codes for CASSSRGPPNEKLFF.

This clone was seen just once. In nucleotides, the CDR3 is TGCAGCGTTGCTCACCAGGACAACGAGCAGTACTTC. Translating gives CSVAHQDNEQYF. J is TRBJ2-7 and V is TRBV29-1; a weak D match, TRBD1 (5 bases). CDR1 is SQVTM, CDR2 ANQGSEA, per germline. CDR3 length equals 12 residues. V lost 4 bases to trimming and J lost 5 bases, with 12 bases between them.